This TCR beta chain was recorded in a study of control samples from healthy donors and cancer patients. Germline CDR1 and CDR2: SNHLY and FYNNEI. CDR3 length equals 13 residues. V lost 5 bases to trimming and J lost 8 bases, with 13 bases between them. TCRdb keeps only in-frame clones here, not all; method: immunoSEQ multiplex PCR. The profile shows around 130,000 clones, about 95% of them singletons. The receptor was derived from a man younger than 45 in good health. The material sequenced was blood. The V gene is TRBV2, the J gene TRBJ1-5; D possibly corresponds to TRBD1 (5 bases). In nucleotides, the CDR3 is TGTGCCAGCAGTTCGGACATTGGGAAGCCCCAGCATTTT. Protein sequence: CASSSDIGKPQHF.